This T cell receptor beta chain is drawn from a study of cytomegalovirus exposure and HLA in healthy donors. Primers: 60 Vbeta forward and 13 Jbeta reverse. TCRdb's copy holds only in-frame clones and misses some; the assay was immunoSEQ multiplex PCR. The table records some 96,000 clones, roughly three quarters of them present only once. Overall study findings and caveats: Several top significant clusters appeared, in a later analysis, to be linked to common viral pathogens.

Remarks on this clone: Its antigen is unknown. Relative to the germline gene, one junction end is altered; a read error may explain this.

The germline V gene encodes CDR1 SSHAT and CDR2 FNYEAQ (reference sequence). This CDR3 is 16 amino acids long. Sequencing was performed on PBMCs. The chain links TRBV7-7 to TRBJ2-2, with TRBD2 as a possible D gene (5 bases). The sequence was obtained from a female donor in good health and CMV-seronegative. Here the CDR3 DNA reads TGTGCTAGCAGCTTAGGGCGAGGGTCGAACACCGGGGAGCTGTTTTTT. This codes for CASSLGRGSNTGELFF.